A selection of T cell receptor beta chains follows, all from one sample in a study of vaccination effects on CD4 cells after COVID-19. Produced via immunoSEQ multiplex PCR; TCRdb's table is partial and in-frame only. This repertoire shows 25,000 or so clones, around 70% found once; its top ten account for roughly 8%. No antigen is known for these receptors. The starting material was CD4+ T cells from PBMCs cultured with SARS-CoV-2 spike peptides, obtained after COVID-19 vaccination. These receptors were collected from a human donor who received a COVID-19 vaccine. Both conserved end residues are part of each CDR3. The D gene is left open where the match is weak. The listing skips clone size in some rows; elsewhere it reads once, few, many or a size class.

j_call d_call cdr3_length clone_size v_call cdr3_nt cdr3_aa
TRBJ1-2 . 14 . TRBV6-1 TGTGCCAGCAGTGAAGCGGGGCTATACTATGGCTACACCTTC CASSEAGLYYGYTF
TRBJ2-5 TRBD2 14 . TRBV3-1/TRBV3-2 TGTGCCAGCATCACTAGCGGGGGAAAAGAGACCCAGTACTTC CASITSGGKETQYF
TRBJ2-2 . 15 few TRBV18 TGTGCCAGCACTTCCAGAAGGCGTCTCACCGGGGAGCTGTTTTTT CASTSRRRLTGELFF
TRBJ1-4 TRBD1 16 few TRBV7-9 TGTGCCAGCAGCTTAGTAGGGCTCGGACAGGGAGAAAAACTGTTTTTT CASSLVGLGQGEKLFF
TRBJ2-1 . 17 medium-sized TRBV24-1 TGTGCCACCAGTGTTTCCCCCTATCGTTTCCCCTCCGAAGGGCAGTTCTTC CATSVSPYRFPSEGQFF
TRBJ2-5 TRBD2 15 . TRBV5-4 TGTGCCAGCAGCCGGGGTAGCGGGGTCCAAGAGACCCAGTACTTC CASSRGSGVQETQYF
TRBJ2-5 . 12 once TRBV6-1 TGTGCCAGCAGTGAAGGGGGGGAGACCCAGTACTTC CASSEGGETQYF
TRBJ2-7 . 13 . TRBV27 TGTGCCAGCAGCCGGGACGGAACCTACGAGCAGTACTTC CASSRDGTYEQYF
TRBJ1-5 . 12 . TRBV2 TGTGCCAGCAGAACTTACAATCAGCCCCAGCATTTT CASRTYNQPQHF
TRBJ2-3 . 15 . TRBV5-1 TGCGCCAGCAGCTCCAAACGGACACTTACAGATACGCAGTATTTT CASSSKRTLTDTQYF
TRBJ1-3 . 15 . TRBV18 TGTGCCAGCTCACCACCGTCAGGGACGGAAAACACCATATATTTT CASSPPSGTENTIYF
TRBJ1-5 . 13 . TRBV30 TGTGCCTGGAAAGCAGGTCCTGGGCAGCCCCAGCATTTT CAWKAGPGQPQHF
TRBJ1-2 . 13 few TRBV30 TGTGCCTGGATGGGGCAGGCTAACTATGGCTACACCTTC CAWMGQANYGYTF
TRBJ1-3 TRBD1 16 . TRBV27 TGTGCCAGCCATTCACTGGCAGGGGGGTCTGGAAACACCATATATTTT CASHSLAGGSGNTIYF
TRBJ2-3 . 15 . TRBV2 TGTGCCAGCACGGACCTATCTGCTAGCACAGATACGCAGTATTTT CASTDLSASTDTQYF
TRBJ2-7 . 11 . TRBV6-4 TGTGCCAGCAGCTACAATTACGAGCAGTACTTC CASSYNYEQYF
TRBJ1-2 TRBD1 13 . TRBV29-1 TGCAGCGTTGAACCGGGACAGAACTATGGCTACACCTTC CSVEPGQNYGYTF
TRBJ1-5 TRBD1 14 . TRBV2 TGTGCCAGCAGTTTGGACAGGGGTAATCAGCCCCAGCATTTT CASSLDRGNQPQHF